A single sample gave rise to the 32 T cell receptor beta chains below, sequenced in a study of cytomegalovirus exposure and HLA in healthy donors. Vbeta (60) and Jbeta (13) primers were used in the PCR. TCRdb keeps only in-frame clones here, not all; method: immunoSEQ multiplex PCR. The sample includes 160,000 or so clones, around three quarters seen only once; the top ten take around 5.7%. Specimen: PBMCs. These receptors originate from a middle-aged man in good health and CMV-seronegative.

This clone showed up just a few times. J is TRBJ2-2 and V is TRBV2; D remains ambiguous. CDR3 length equals 14 residues. Trimming stripped 4 bases from V and 2 bases from J, with 8 bases between. Germline V gene lookup returns CDR1 SNHLY and CDR2 FYNNEI. The CDR3 sequence: CASSASRNTGELFF. The CDR3 DNA follows: TGTGCCAGCAGTGCGAGTCGCAACACCGGGGAGCTGTTTTTT.

The chain recombines TRBV10-3 with TRBJ2-5, with TRBD2 identical over 11 bases. CDR1 is ENHRY, CDR2 SYGVKD, per germline. This CDR3 contains 13 residues. The V and J ends lost 0 bases and 10 bases, in that order; junction bases with no gene match: 1. The CDR3 sequence is CAISESSGGDQYF. The CDR3 coding sequence is TGTGCCATCAGTGAGTCTAGCGGGGGGGACCAGTACTTC.

This rearrangement joins TRBV4-3 to TRBJ2-3, with 10 nucleotides matching TRBD2. V shed 2 bases, J shed 5 bases, and the junction held 13 bases outside the gene matches. The CDR3 extends over 18 amino acids. The germline gives CDR1 LGHNA, CDR2 YSLEER. CDR3 coding DNA: TGCGCCAGCAGCCAATTTCTAAGCGGGGGGGGGTTCGGAGATACGCAGTATTTT. It codes for CASSQFLSGGGFGDTQYF.

V gene TRBV28 combines with J gene TRBJ2-7; TRBD1 matches at 7 bases. J gave up 2 bases and V 6 bases, and 10 bases lay outside the gene matches. CDR3 size: 15 residues. Germline-derived CDR1 and CDR2 are MDHEN and SYDVKM. CDR3 nucleotides: TGTGCCAGCAGAAAAAGGACAGGTAATACCTACGAGCAGTACTTC. Translated, it gives CASRKRTGNTYEQYF.

The genes are TRBV19 and TRBJ1-4; D remains ambiguous. Looked up from germline, CDR1 is LNHDA and CDR2 is SQIVND (reference sequence). The CDR3 runs to 17 residues. The V and J ends lost 7 bases and 2 bases respectively, with 20 bases between them. The CDR3 spells CASTPVRRGWTNEKLFF. Written as DNA, the CDR3 is TGTGCCAGTACGCCGGTACGTCGCGGGTGGACTAATGAAAAACTGTTTTTT.

The chain uses TRBV19 and TRBJ1-2; TRBD1 aligns across 7 bases. The germline V gene encodes CDR1 LNHDA and CDR2 SQIVND (reference sequence). The CDR3 runs 14 residues. The V gene end was trimmed by 5 bases and the J gene end by 7 bases; junction bases not matched to a gene: 10. For the CDR3, the DNA is TGTGCCAGTAGTCTTACGGGACAGTTAATTGGCTACACCTTC. Protein: CASSLTGQLIGYTF.

The rearrangement uses TRBV10-3 and TRBJ2-2; D possibly corresponds to TRBD2 (5 bases). Trimming took off 3 bases at V and 2 bases at J, with 10 bases between the two ends. CDR1 and CDR2 (germline): ENHRY, SYGVKD. This CDR3 region has 15 residues. Here the CDR3 DNA reads TGTGCCATCAGTGATGAACTAGGCAACACCGGGGAGCTGTTTTTT. Protein product: CAISDELGNTGELFF.

CDR3 in DNA: TGTGCCAGCAGCTGGGACAGAGCCACCGGGGAGCTGTTTTTT. As protein: CASSWDRATGELFF. The V gene is TRBV2, the J gene TRBJ2-2, with 7 bases aligning to TRBD1. The CDR3 runs 14 residues. CDR1 is SNHLY, CDR2 FYNNEI, per germline. The V segment lost 6 bases and the J segment 4 bases; nucleotides outside the gene matches: 5.

This chain links TRBV23-1 with TRBJ1-1; D gene uncertain. TRBV23-1 counts as an open reading frame of uncertain function. V lost 5 bases and J lost 4, with 8 bases in between. The CDR3 contains 12 residues. CDR3 region: CASSGRSTEAFF. CDR3 in DNA: TGCGCCAGCAGTGGGAGGAGCACTGAAGCTTTCTTT.

V usage is TRBV15 and J usage is TRBJ2-2; perhaps TRBD1 as D (5 bases). The V and J ends lost 1 base and 6 bases respectively, with 6 bases between them. Germline assignment: CDR1 LNHNV and CDR2 YYDKDF (reference sequence). This CDR3 spans 13 amino acids. The CDR3 loop is CATSRGGAGELFF. The CDR3 DNA follows: TGTGCCACCAGCAGAGGGGGCGCCGGGGAGCTGTTTTTT.

This chain uses TRBV5-1 with TRBJ2-1; 7 nucleotides line up with TRBD1. J lost 5 bases, V lost 1 base, and 6 bases had no gene match. The germline V gene has CDR1 SGHRS and CDR2 YFSETQ. This CDR3 contains 15 residues. CDR3 region: CASSLTTGNHNEQFF. Written as DNA, the CDR3 is TGCGCCAGCAGCTTGACGACAGGGAACCACAATGAGCAGTTCTTC.

Only a few counts were recorded for this clone. CDR3 residues: CASSIDVGTGGNYGYTF. The DNA of the CDR3 is TGTGCCAGTAGTATAGATGTTGGGACAGGGGGCAACTATGGCTACACCTTC. The V and J genes are TRBV19 and TRBJ1-2, with TRBD1 matching over 12 bases. The CDR3 has 17 residues. Germline CDR1 reads LNHDA; CDR2 reads SQIVND (reference sequence). Germline trimming cut 0 bases from V and 2 bases from J; bases unmatched to any gene: 4.

The V call is TRBV29-1, the J call TRBJ2-1, with D perhaps TRBD2 (7 bases). The V and J ends lost 6 bases and 4 bases respectively, with 22 bases between them. This CDR3 comprises 16 residues. Germline CDR1 reads SQVTM; CDR2 reads ANQGSEA. The CDR3 nucleotides are TGCAGCGTCTACCTAGGGGGGGCGGGGTTGTACAATGAGCAGTTCTTC. Translation gives CSVYLGGAGLYNEQFF.

Only a few counts were recorded for this clone. The chain links TRBV7-2 to TRBJ2-2, with a weak D call TRBD1 (6 bases). The length of the CDR3 is 15 residues. Germline loops: CDR1 SGHTA, CDR2 FQGNSA. V lost 5 bases and J 1 base, leaving 11 bases between the germline ends. CDR3 bases: TGTGCCAGCAGCCGCGAGGGACAGAACACCGGGGAGCTGTTTTTT. Its protein product is CASSREGQNTGELFF.

This clone was counted a single time. The rearrangement links TRBV9 to TRBJ2-7, with 8 bases aligning to TRBD1. The CDR3 length is 12 residues. V was pared by 4 bases and J by 6 bases, with 3 bases of the junction left unmatched. The V gene's germline CDR1 is SGDLS and CDR2 YYNGEE. This CDR3 is CASSSQGAEQYF. The CDR3 DNA reads TGTGCCAGCAGCTCCCAGGGGGCCGAGCAGTACTTC.

This chain joins TRBV19 and TRBJ1-2, with 8 bases matching TRBD1. V shed 3 bases and J 4 bases; nucleotides not matched to a gene: 7. The CDR3 totals 15 residues. Per the germline V gene, CDR1 is LNHDA and CDR2 is SQIVND (reference sequence). The CDR3 spells CASSIRQGSSYGYTF. As DNA, the CDR3 is TGTGCCAGTAGTATCCGACAGGGGAGTAGCTATGGCTACACCTTC.

The chain has TRBV5-1 and TRBJ2-7; 9 bases line up with TRBD1. Germline V lookup: CDR1 SGHRS, CDR2 YFSETQ. The CDR3 is 15 residues long. V was pared by 0 bases and J by 3 bases, with 4 bases of the junction left unmatched. For the CDR3, the DNA is TGCGCCAGCAGCTTGGGAACAGGGGGCTACTACGAGCAGTACTTC. Translating it yields CASSLGTGGYYEQYF.

V usage is TRBV4-2 and J usage is TRBJ2-3; D unclear. The CDR3 consists of 13 residues. Trimming shortened V by 1 base and J by 5 bases, and 7 bases separated the two germline ends. Germline-derived CDR1 and CDR2 are LGHNA and YNFKEQ. As DNA, the CDR3 is TGTGCCAGCAGCCAAGGACAAGGAGATACGCAGTATTTT. Residues: CASSQGQGDTQYF.

The CDR3 loop is CASGTSRFPEQFF. The CDR3 DNA reads TGTGCCAGCGGGACTAGTCGATTCCCTGAGCAGTTCTTC. The chain combines TRBV5-6 with TRBJ2-1, with 8 positions matching TRBD2. V trimming: 7 bases; J trimming: 9 bases; junction bases outside the gene matches: 9. CDR3 size: 13 residues. The germline CDR1 and CDR2 sequences are SGHDT and YYEEEE.

The chain uses TRBV6-1 and TRBJ2-6; D is unresolved. The V gene lost 7 bases and the J gene lost 1 base, with 11 bases spanning the gap. CDR3 length equals 15 residues. Germline values: CDR1 MNHNS, CDR2 SASEGT. The CDR3 protein is CASMVWASGANVLTF. DNA of the CDR3: TGTGCCAGCATGGTTTGGGCGTCTGGGGCCAACGTCCTGACTTTC.

The rearrangement links TRBV5-1 to TRBJ2-7, with a weak D call TRBD2 (6 bases). The CDR3 extends over 18 amino acids. Germline-derived CDR1 and CDR2 are SGHRS and YFSETQ. V was trimmed by 2 bases and J by 0 bases, leaving 21 bases between them. CDR3 in amino acids: CASSFPQHSGERSYEQYF. As DNA, the CDR3 is TGCGCCAGCAGCTTTCCACAACACTCGGGGGAACGCTCCTACGAGCAGTACTTC.

The chain combines TRBV11-2 with TRBJ1-1; D remains ambiguous. CDR1 SGHAT and CDR2 FQNNGV come from the germline V gene. V lost 5 bases and J lost 6, with 19 bases in between. The CDR3 consists of 15 residues. In DNA, the CDR3 is TGTGCCAGCAGCCGAGACGAGGGTCATGGGGCTGAAGCTTTCTTT. Translating gives CASSRDEGHGAEAFF.

The rearrangement links TRBV7-2 to TRBJ1-2, with a weak D call TRBD1 (5 bases). Trimming left V 4 bases short and J 0 bases short, with 12 bases between. The CDR3 length is 15 residues. Germline V CDR1 and CDR2: SGHTA, FQGNSA. The CDR3 coding sequence is TGTGCCAGCAGCTCCCCCGGGGGGGCTAACTATGGCTACACCTTC. As protein: CASSSPGGANYGYTF.

The chain is built from TRBV6-5 and TRBJ1-2; D remains ambiguous. The V gene lost 6 bases and the J gene lost 0 bases, with 11 bases spanning the gap. This CDR3 region has 14 residues. Germline V gene lookup returns CDR1 MNHEY and CDR2 SVGAGI. The CDR3 spells CASRSTLSNYGYTF. Here the CDR3 DNA reads TGTGCCAGCAGAAGCACTCTATCTAACTATGGCTACACCTTC.

The chain combines TRBV6-5 with TRBJ2-7, with D possibly TRBD2 on 6 matching bases. In germline, CDR1 is MNHEY, CDR2 SVGAGI. V was cut by 5 bases and J by 3 bases, with 14 bases left in between. CDR3 length: 14 amino acids. The CDR3 reads CASSPRDLNYEQYF. The CDR3 coding sequence is TGTGCCAGCAGTCCCCGGGACTTGAACTACGAGCAGTACTTC.

The chain links TRBV18 to TRBJ1-3; TRBD1 is a possible D gene (6 bases). Germline V gives CDR1 KGHSH, CDR2 LQKENI. Trimming cost V 6 bases and J 8 bases, with 11 bases left between them. The CDR3 runs 12 residues. The DNA for the CDR3 is TGTGCCAGCTCGGGGCCAGGGGACACCATATATTTT. Protein sequence: CASSGPGDTIYF.

The chain carries TRBV27 and TRBJ1-1, with 7 bases aligning to TRBD1. V lost 0 bases, J lost 1 base, and 2 bases stayed unmatched. Germline CDR1 is MNHEY and CDR2 is SMNVEV (reference sequence). There are 15 residues in the CDR3. The CDR3 sequence is CASSLSRTGNTEAFF. The CDR3 DNA reads TGTGCCAGCAGTTTATCGAGGACAGGGAACACTGAAGCTTTCTTT.

The chain joins TRBV18 to TRBJ1-6; the match to TRBD1 covers 10 bases. The CDR3 is 17 amino acids. V was clipped by 1 base and J by 7 bases; unmatched bases: 7. Per the germline V gene, CDR1 is KGHSH and CDR2 is LQKENI. The CDR3 DNA is TGTGCCAGCTCACCACTCCTGGACAGGGGGGGCAATTCACCCCTCCACTTT. Translating gives CASSPLLDRGGNSPLHF. The full variable domain, rest sourced from reference TRBV18 and TRBJ1-6, is NAGVMQNPRHLVRRRGQEARLRCSPMKGHSHVYWYRQLPEEGLKFMVYLQKENIIDESGMPKERFSAEFPKEGPSILRIQQVVRGDSAAYFCASSPLLDRGGNSPLHFGNGTRLTVT.

This clone appeared once. The J gene is TRBJ2-7, the V gene TRBV11-2; 7 bases are a match to TRBD1. Germline CDR1 SGHAT, CDR2 FQNNGV. There are 15 residues in the CDR3. J was trimmed by 3 bases and V by 4 bases; bases with no gene match: 9. The DNA for the CDR3 is TGTGCCAGCAGCTCCCTGACAGGGTGGGTCTACGAGCAGTACTTC. Translated: CASSSLTGWVYEQYF.

The chain employs TRBV7-9 and TRBJ2-1; 10 nucleotides line up with TRBD2. The germline V gene has CDR1 SEHNR and CDR2 FQNEAQ (reference sequence). V shed 3 bases, J shed 7 bases, and the junction held 3 bases outside the gene matches. This CDR3 has 14 amino acids. In DNA form, the CDR3 reads TGTGCCAGCAGCTTGAGCGGGGGGGGGAATGAGCAGTTCTTC. Its protein product is CASSLSGGGNEQFF.

The CDR3 DNA is TGTGCCAGCAGCTCAAGGACAGACCTAACCTACAATGAGCAGTTCTTC. Its protein product is CASSSRTDLTYNEQFF. This chain links TRBV7-8 with TRBJ2-1, with D perhaps matching TRBD1 (6 bases). Trimming removed 4 bases at V and 2 bases at J, with 15 bases between. CDR1 is SGHVS and CDR2 is FQNEAQ in the germline V gene. The CDR3 loop spans 16 amino acids.

This rearrangement joins TRBV5-5 to TRBJ1-2, with TRBD1 identical over 7 bases. Germline V gene data show CDR1 as SGHKS and CDR2 as YYEKEE (reference sequence). V trimming: 3 bases; J trimming: 4 bases; junction bases outside the gene matches: 6. The CDR3 spans 14 residues. CDR3 bases: TGTGCCAGCAGCTCTGCCGGGACAGTCTATGGCTACACCTTC. This sequence encodes CASSSAGTVYGYTF.